This TCR beta chain was identified during a study of T cells in Graves' hyperthyroidism and ophthalmopathy. Study-wide results and limits: Onset of ophthalmopathy came a median roughly 6.4 months after the model predicted it.

From RNA transcripts, TCR beta CDR3 regions were amplified. First-round RT-PCR of the TCR CDR3 relied on the HTBI primer set. TCRdb reprocessed the multiplex PCR reads via MiXCR and lists one record per CDR3 protein. The repertoire holds about 560,000 distinct CDR3 sequences, with approximately 15% as singletons. Lactation, pregnancy, other autoimmune disease or uncontrolled infection excluded patients. As concerns this clonotype: The antigen remains unidentified. A single base separates this from a much larger clone, so it may be a read error.

The sequencing sample was made of blood. This sequence originates from a woman younger than 30 with Graves' hyperthyroidism.

The DNA of the CDR3 is TGTGCCAGCAGCCGTATGACAGGTCGAGATTACACCTTC. This encodes CASSRMTGRDYTF. The J gene is TRBJ1-2, the V gene TRBV12-3 or TRBV12-4; a weak D match, TRBD1 (6 bases). V was pared by 6 bases and J by 11 bases, with 19 bases between. The CDR3 is made up of 13 amino acids.